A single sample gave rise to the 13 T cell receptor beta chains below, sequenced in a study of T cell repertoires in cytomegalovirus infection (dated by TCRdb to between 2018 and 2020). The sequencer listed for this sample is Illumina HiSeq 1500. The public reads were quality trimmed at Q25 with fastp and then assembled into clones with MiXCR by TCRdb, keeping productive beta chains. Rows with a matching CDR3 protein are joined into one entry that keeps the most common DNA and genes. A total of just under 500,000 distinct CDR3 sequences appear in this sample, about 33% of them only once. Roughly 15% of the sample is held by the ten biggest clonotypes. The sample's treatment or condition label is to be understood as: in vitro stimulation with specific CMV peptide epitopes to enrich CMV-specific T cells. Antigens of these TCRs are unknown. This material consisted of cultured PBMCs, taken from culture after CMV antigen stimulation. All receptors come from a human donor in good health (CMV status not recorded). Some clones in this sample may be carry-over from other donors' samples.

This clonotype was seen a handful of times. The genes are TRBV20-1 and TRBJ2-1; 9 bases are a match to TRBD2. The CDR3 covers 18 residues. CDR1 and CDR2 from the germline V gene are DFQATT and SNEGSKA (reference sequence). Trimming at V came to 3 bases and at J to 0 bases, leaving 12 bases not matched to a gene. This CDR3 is CSASPLRTSEISYNEQFF. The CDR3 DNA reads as TGCAGTGCTAGTCCCCTTAGGACTAGCGAAATCTCCTACAATGAGCAGTTCTTC.

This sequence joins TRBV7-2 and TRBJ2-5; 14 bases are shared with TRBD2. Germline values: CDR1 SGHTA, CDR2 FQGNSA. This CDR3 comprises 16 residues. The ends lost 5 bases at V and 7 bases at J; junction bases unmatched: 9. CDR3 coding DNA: TGTGCCAGCAGCCAGACTAGCGGGAGGGACTTTTTGACCCAGTACTTC. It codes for CASSQTSGRDFLTQYF.

The CDR3 sequence: CASNVIGRSNQPQHF. CDR3 bases: TGTGCCAGTAATGTTATTGGGAGGAGCAATCAGCCCCAGCATTTT. The rearrangement links TRBV19 to TRBJ1-5, with unresolved D. This CDR3 has 15 residues. CDR1 and CDR2 (germline): LNHDA, SQIVND (reference sequence). V lost 7 bases and J lost 1, with 14 bases in between.

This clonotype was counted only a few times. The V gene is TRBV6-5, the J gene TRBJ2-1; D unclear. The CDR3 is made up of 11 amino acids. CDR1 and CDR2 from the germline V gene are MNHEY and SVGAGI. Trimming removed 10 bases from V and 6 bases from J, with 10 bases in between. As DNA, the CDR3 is TGTGCCACCCGAAAGGGCAATGAGCAGTTCTTC. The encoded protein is CATRKGNEQFF.

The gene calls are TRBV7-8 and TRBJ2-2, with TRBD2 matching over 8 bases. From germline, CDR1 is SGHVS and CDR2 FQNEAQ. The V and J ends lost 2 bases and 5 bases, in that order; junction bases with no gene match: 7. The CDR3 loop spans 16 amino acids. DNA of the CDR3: TGTGCCAGCAGCTTAACCGGGAGGGGTGGGACCGGGGAGCTGTTTTTT. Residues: CASSLTGRGGTGELFF.

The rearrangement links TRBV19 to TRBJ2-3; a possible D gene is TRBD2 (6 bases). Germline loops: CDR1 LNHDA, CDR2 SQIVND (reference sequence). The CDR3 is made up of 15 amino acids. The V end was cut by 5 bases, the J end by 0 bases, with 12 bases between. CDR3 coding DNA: TGTGCCAGTAGTGCGGGACCCCCTAGCACAGATACGCAGTATTTT. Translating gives CASSAGPPSTDTQYF. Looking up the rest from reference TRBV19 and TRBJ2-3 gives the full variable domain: DGGITQSPKYLFRKEGQNVTLSCEQNLNHDAMYWYRQDPGQGLRLIYYSQIVNDFQKGDIAEGYSVSREKKESFPLTVTSAQKNPTAFYLCASSAGPPSTDTQYFGPGTRLTVL.

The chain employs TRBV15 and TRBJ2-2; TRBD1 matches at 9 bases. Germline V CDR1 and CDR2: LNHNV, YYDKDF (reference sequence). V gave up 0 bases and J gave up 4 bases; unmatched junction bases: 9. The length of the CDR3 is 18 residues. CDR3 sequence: CATSRDRRDRDGTGELFF. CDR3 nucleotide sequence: TGTGCCACCAGCAGAGACCGGAGGGACAGGGATGGCACCGGGGAGCTGTTTTTT.

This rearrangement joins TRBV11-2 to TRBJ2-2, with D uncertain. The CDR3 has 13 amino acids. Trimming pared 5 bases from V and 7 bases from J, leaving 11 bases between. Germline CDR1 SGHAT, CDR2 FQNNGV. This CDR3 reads CASSQTVGGELFF. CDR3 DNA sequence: TGTGCCAGCAGCCAGACTGTCGGCGGGGAGCTGTTTTTT.

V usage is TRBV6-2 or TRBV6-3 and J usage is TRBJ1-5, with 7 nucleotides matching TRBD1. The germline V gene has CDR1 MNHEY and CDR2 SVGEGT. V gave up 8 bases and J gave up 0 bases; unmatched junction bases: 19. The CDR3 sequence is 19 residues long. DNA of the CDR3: TGTGCCAGCCCTAGCCCCCAGGGGGACCCAAGAATTAGCAATCAGCCCCAGCATTTT. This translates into CASPSPQGDPRISNQPQHF.

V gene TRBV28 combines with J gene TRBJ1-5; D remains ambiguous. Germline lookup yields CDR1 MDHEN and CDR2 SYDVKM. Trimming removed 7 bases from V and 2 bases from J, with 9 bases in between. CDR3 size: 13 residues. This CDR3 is CASIVAGNQPQHF. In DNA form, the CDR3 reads TGTGCCAGCATCGTGGCGGGCAATCAGCCCCAGCATTTT. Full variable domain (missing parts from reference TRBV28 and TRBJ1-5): DVKVTQSSRYLVKRTGEKVFLECVQDMDHENMFWYRQDPGLGLRLIYFSYDVKMKEKGDIPEGYSVSREKKERFSLILESASTNQTSMYLCASIVAGNQPQHFGDGTRLSIL.

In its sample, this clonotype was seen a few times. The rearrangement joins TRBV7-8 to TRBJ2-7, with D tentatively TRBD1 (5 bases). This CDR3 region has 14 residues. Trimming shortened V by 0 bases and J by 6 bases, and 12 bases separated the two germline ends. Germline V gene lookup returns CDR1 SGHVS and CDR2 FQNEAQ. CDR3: CASSLAGRASEQYV. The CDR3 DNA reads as TGTGCCAGCAGCTTAGCCGGCAGGGCGAGCGAGCAGTACGTC.

CDR3 sequence reads: CASSVLISVFRNQPQHF. CDR3 nucleotide sequence: TGTGCCAGCAGCGTCCTAATTAGCGTGTTTAGGAATCAGCCCCAGCATTTT. The chain employs TRBV28 and TRBJ1-5; no firm D call. Germline assignment: CDR1 MDHEN and CDR2 SYDVKM. Trimming cost V 6 bases and J 4 bases, with 22 bases left between them. This CDR3 is 17 amino acids long.

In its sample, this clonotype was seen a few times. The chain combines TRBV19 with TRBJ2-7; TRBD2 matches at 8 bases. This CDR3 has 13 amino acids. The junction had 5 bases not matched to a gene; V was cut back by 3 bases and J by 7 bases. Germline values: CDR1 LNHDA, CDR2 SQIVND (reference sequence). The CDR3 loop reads CASSIGLAGEQYF. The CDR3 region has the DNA TGTGCCAGTAGTATCGGGCTAGCGGGTGAGCAGTACTTC.